This record covers a single T cell receptor beta chain. Its antigen is still unknown. Base qualities are not recorded, but no much larger clone differs from it by a single base. Participants in the prospective study were enrolled through a virtual design, were aged about 18 to 100 years, and lived in some 24 United States geographic areas. In the prospective study, cohorts were assigned on the basis of participant-reported clinical history obtained from a screening survey and a study questionnaire. For ImmuneRACE Cohort 3, a participant was defined as recovered based on two consecutive negative NP/OP PCR tests, clearance by a healthcare professional, or resolution of symptoms. Mobile phlebotomists in the prospective study collected whole blood, serum and a nasopharyngeal or oropharyngeal swab from every participant. Over a roughly 2-month period, participants in the prospective study had the option of providing additional blood draws and questionnaires. Before DNA extraction, blood samples from the prospective study were shipped at room temperature or frozen.

The data derive from a study of blood T cell repertoires in COVID-19 (TCRdb year 2020). Context from the whole study: Collaborator samples came from the United States, Italy and Spain and covered acute and convalescent phases of COVID-19. The samples were drawn from two sources: the first 160 participants of the ongoing ImmuneRACE study, and 950 to 1,500 subjects contributed by 6 global collaborators. The repertoires were made available in a free public database intended to serve as a resource for research on the immune response to SARS-CoV-2. The sample metadata nearly always contained a de-identified subject ID, COVID-19 status, age in years and sex. The material from the prospective study consisted of cDNA or gDNA derived from T cells, B-cell-depleted T cells, or PBMCs. Subjects who had been exposed to COVID-19, were actively infected with it, or had recovered from it provided the deeply sampled blood TCRbeta repertoires that made up the dataset. Where available, HLA class I and class II types were taken from metadata supplied by the sample provider and were not determined by assay-based typing.

Here is what the overall study found, with its caveats: Clinical and demographic metadata were provided uncurated, with the amount varying by source and participant.

The CDR1 and CDR2 encoded by the germline V gene are SGHRS and YFSETQ. Its CDR3 holds 14 amino acids, cysteine through phenylalanine. The entry retains the CDR3 DNA only, 42 bases that are in frame from base 1. At the junction V is shortened by 7 bases and J by 3 bases; bases outside the gene matches: 8. TCRbeta CDR3 regions were amplified from genomic DNA by means of the immunoSEQ Assay, a bias-controlled multiplex PCR. As for how the authors treated the data: The number of nucleated cells in each sample was estimated by amplification of reference gene primers within the assay. Sequence reads were collapsed and filtered to measure the absolute abundance of every unique TCRbeta CDR3 rearrangement. Productive Simpson clonality was computed per sample as the square root of Simpson's diversity index over productive rearrangements. TCRdb provides this immuneACCESS table in a form limited to in-frame rearrangements. Some clones are lacking; in checked studies, under half of them reflect an unresolved V gene, and why the rest are absent is not known. The V and J calls and clone size come from that table; D and trimming were worked out from the DNA. The sample has around 230,000 clones on record, approximately 84% of them singletons. Around 16% of the sample is held by the ten biggest clonotypes.

The sequence came from a man in his forties who had recovered from COVID-19. Recombination connected TRBV5-1 to TRBJ2-7; 9 of the junction bases match TRBD2. Sequenced input: PBMCs or T cells enriched from blood (not recorded which). The nucleotides are TGCGCCAGCGCCCCGACTAGCGGCTACTACGAGCAGTACTTC. It specifies CASAPTSGYYEQYF.